This T cell receptor (beta chain) was sequenced during a study of tissue T cells after allogeneic stem cell transplantation. The CDR3 has 11 amino acids. V lost 2 bases, J lost 6 bases, and 6 bases lay in between. Germline-derived CDR1 and CDR2 are FNHDT and SITEND (reference sequence). The table came from immunoSEQ multiplex PCR; TCRdb's copy has only in-frame clones and leaves some out. Of around 50,000 clones in the sample, 73% were seen once. On this clone: The listed genes are named as in mouse. From the germline J gene comes the end of the CDR3, since the read stops 1 residue before it.

The sequenced sample was sorted cells pooled from one or two spleens. The gene calls are TRBV19 and TRBJ2-7, with D unresolved. The receptor was derived from a pool of C57BL/6 mice in good health. The CDR3: CASSIGFEQYF. CDR3 bases read: TGTGCCAGCAGTATCGGGTTTGAACAGTAC. The whole variable domain, filled in from reference TRBV19 and TRBJ2-7, reads GGIITQTPKFLIGQEGQKLTLKCQQNFNHDTMYWYRQDSGKGLRLIYYSITENDLQKGDLSEGYDASREKKSSFSLTVTSAQKNEMAVFLCASSIGFEQYFGPGTRLTVL.